These 19 T cell receptor beta chains share one sample of origin, sequenced in a study of early T cells in non-severe SARS-CoV-2 infection. One entry per CDR3 protein, called by TCRdb with MiXCR from the 5' RACE reads. The data show roughly 60,000 distinct CDR3 sequences, with under 8.5% seen just once and about 5.9% held by the top ten. The specimen comprised whole blood, sampled at baseline. These receptors originate from an adult who was a healthcare worker with PCR-confirmed SARS-CoV-2 infection or an uninfected control (not recorded which).

This clonotype has a handful of counts. V is TRBV6-5 and J is TRBJ2-2; D uncertain. CDR1 is MNHEY, CDR2 SVGAGI, per germline. The length of the CDR3 is 16 residues. Trimming pared 7 bases from V and 0 bases from J, leaving 15 bases between. For the CDR3, the DNA is TGTGCCAGCACTCGATTCGGTCCCTCGAACACCGGGGAGCTGTTTTTT. Translating gives CASTRFGPSNTGELFF.

This clonotype was recorded a few times. This chain joins TRBV20-1 and TRBJ2-7; no firm D call. Germline-derived CDR1 and CDR2 are DFQATT and SNEGSKA (reference sequence). The CDR3 loop spans 11 amino acids. The V end lost 1 base, the J end lost 6 bases, and 7 bases lay between the germline ends. Here the CDR3 reads CSARVSVEQYF. The CDR3 bases are TGCAGTGCTAGAGTAAGTGTCGAGCAGTACTTC.

This clonotype was observed at least ten times. The rearrangement uses TRBV7-2 and TRBJ2-5; D perhaps matches TRBD1 (6 bases). This CDR3 is 15 amino acids long. Germline V gene lookup returns CDR1 SGHTA and CDR2 FQGNSA. V lost 5 bases and J lost 2, with 15 bases in between. The DNA of the CDR3 is TGTGCCAGCAGCCAAACAGGCAGGGGTCAAGAGACCCAGTACTTC. This translates into CASSQTGRGQETQYF.

In this sample, this clonotype turned up many times. The chain joins TRBV20-1 to TRBJ2-7; no definite D call. Germline loops: CDR1 DFQATT, CDR2 SNEGSKA (reference sequence). V was clipped by 0 bases and J by 3 bases, with 9 bases between them. This CDR3 contains 13 residues. CDR3 in amino acids: CSAREGFYYEQYF. CDR3 in DNA: TGCAGTGCTAGAGAGGGGTTCTACTACGAGCAGTACTTC.

This clonotype was picked up many times. The chain links TRBV5-1 to TRBJ2-3; D tentatively reads TRBD1 or TRBD2 (5 bases each). Trimming took off 0 bases at V and 9 bases at J, with 14 bases between the two ends. The germline CDR1 and CDR2 sequences are SGHRS and YFSETQ. The CDR3 is 14 amino acids. The CDR3 protein is CASSLDGAQITQYF. The CDR3 region has the DNA TGCGCCAGCAGCTTGGACGGGGCACAGATAACGCAGTATTTT.

In this sample, this clonotype turned up many times. The V and J genes are TRBV7-9 and TRBJ2-7; D ambiguous. The V end lost 5 bases, the J end lost 1 base, and 6 bases lay between the germline ends. Germline V CDR1 and CDR2: SEHNR, FQNEAQ (reference sequence). The length of the CDR3 is 12 residues. For the CDR3, the DNA is TGTGCCAGCAGCGACCATTCCTACGAGCAGTACTTC. Its translation: CASSDHSYEQYF.

In its sample, this clonotype was seen many times. The chain couples TRBV4-3 to TRBJ2-1; tentatively, D is TRBD1 or TRBD2 (5 bases each). The CDR3 consists of 14 residues. Germline loops: CDR1 LGHNA, CDR2 YSLEER. The V end was cut by 0 bases, the J end by 5 bases, with 8 bases between. The CDR3 loop reads CASSQEGRNNEQFF. The CDR3, as DNA: TGCGCCAGCAGCCAAGAGGGACGCAACAATGAGCAGTTCTTC.

At least ten counts were recorded for this clonotype. The genes are TRBV4-2 and TRBJ1-6; D not resolved. V lost 0 bases and J 7 bases, leaving 13 bases between the germline ends. Germline CDR1 reads LGHNA; CDR2 reads YNFKEQ. The CDR3 spans 16 residues. CDR3 sequence: CASSQEFLVPNSPLHF. The DNA of the CDR3 is TGTGCCAGCAGCCAAGAGTTTCTGGTGCCGAATTCACCCCTCCACTTT.

This clonotype was found many times. The rearrangement uses TRBV19 and TRBJ1-5; a weak D match, TRBD1 (6 bases). Germline CDR1 is LNHDA and CDR2 is SQIVND (reference sequence). This CDR3 is 13 amino acids long. Trimming removed 10 bases at V and 6 bases at J, with 16 bases between. The chain's CDR3 is CAIDRFPGQPQHF. The CDR3 nucleotides are TGTGCCATCGACAGGTTTCCAGGTCAGCCCCAGCATTTT.

This clonotype was observed many times. V usage is TRBV4-3 and J usage is TRBJ2-1; 8 positions agree with TRBD2. From germline, CDR1 is LGHNA and CDR2 YSLEER. CDR3 length equals 19 residues. With 1 base clipped from V and 1 base from J, the junction kept 12 bases outside the gene matches. CDR3 nucleotides: TGCGCCAGCAGCCAAGGGGAAGCGGGGGTTGAGGGTTCCTACAATGAGCAGTTCTTC. Amino acid sequence: CASSQGEAGVEGSYNEQFF.

The chain recombines TRBV28 with TRBJ2-7; 8 bases align to TRBD1. Germline CDR1 MDHEN, CDR2 SYDVKM. J gave up 3 bases and V 5 bases, and 9 bases lay outside the gene matches. This CDR3 comprises 15 residues. CDR3 coding DNA: TGTGCCAGCAGTCCTTTCAGGACAGGGTTCTACGAGCAGTACTTC. Encoded protein: CASSPFRTGFYEQYF. Based on the CDR3 plus reference TRBV28 and TRBJ2-7, the full variable domain is DVKVTQSSRYLVKRTGEKVFLECVQDMDHENMFWYRQDPGLGLRLIYFSYDVKMKEKGDIPEGYSVSREKKERFSLILESASTNQTSMYLCASSPFRTGFYEQYFGPGTRLTVT.

This clonotype has ten or more counts. The rearrangement joins TRBV6-5 to TRBJ2-5; D unresolved. Deletions cut 2 bases from V and 5 bases from J, with 18 bases between. Germline V gene sequence: CDR1 MNHEY, CDR2 SVGAGI. The CDR3 runs to 16 residues. CDR3 in amino acids: CASSYEPGARGETQYF. The CDR3 region has the DNA TGTGCCAGCAGTTACGAACCAGGAGCCCGTGGGGAGACCCAGTACTTC.

The CDR3 bases are TGCGCCAGCAGTGCTACAGGGGTGGCCACAGATACGCAGTATTTT. Residues: CASSATGVATDTQYF. V gene TRBV10-2 combines with J gene TRBJ2-3; 7 bases match TRBD1. The germline CDR1 and CDR2 sequences are WSHSY and SAAADI. Trimming took 4 bases from V and 2 from J; bases not matched to a gene: 6. CDR3 length: 15 amino acids.

The chain couples TRBV24-1 to TRBJ2-1; 7 bases align to TRBD2. The CDR3 spans 15 residues. CDR1 is KGHDR and CDR2 is SFDVKD in the germline V gene. After removal of 3 bases from V and 5 bases from J, the junction contained 6 bases not matched to a gene. The CDR3 spells CATSDAGTIDNEQFF. The CDR3 DNA follows: TGTGCCACCAGTGATGCCGGGACTATAGACAATGAGCAGTTCTTC.

The chain uses TRBV14 and TRBJ2-4; 7 positions agree with TRBD2. The V gene's germline CDR1 is SGHDN and CDR2 FVKESK. J lost 9 bases, V lost 4 bases, and 15 bases had no gene match. This CDR3 contains 16 residues. CDR3 in amino acids: CASSPGRPGGNSIQYF. CDR3 DNA: TGTGCCAGCAGCCCCGGGAGGCCAGGAGGAAATAGCATTCAGTACTTC. Full variable domain (outside the CDR3, taken from reference TRBV14 and TRBJ2-4): EAGVTQFPSHSVIEKGQTVTLRCDPISGHDNLYWYRRVMGKEIKFLLHFVKESKQDESGMPNNRFLAERTGGTYSTLKVQPAELEDSGVYFCASSPGRPGGNSIQYFGAGTRLSVL.

This clonotype was detected only a few times. The J gene is TRBJ1-2, the V gene TRBV7-2, with 8 bases lining up with TRBD1. The J segment lost 6 bases and the V segment lost 3 bases, leaving 3 bases of the junction unmatched. The germline V gene has CDR1 SGHTA and CDR2 FQGNSA. CDR3 size: 13 residues. The CDR3 DNA reads as TGTGCCAGCAGCTTCTGGACAGGGAATGGCTACACCTTC. This sequence encodes CASSFWTGNGYTF.

This clonotype was seen repeatedly, ten times or more. CDR3 in DNA: TGTGCCAGCAGCCCGACGTCCGCAAGATTGAACACTGAAGCTTTCTTT. This translates into CASSPTSARLNTEAFF. The chain couples TRBV11-2 to TRBJ1-1, with no clear D. The V gene lost 5 bases and the J gene lost 0 bases, with 16 bases spanning the gap. The germline V gene encodes CDR1 SGHAT and CDR2 FQNNGV. This CDR3 spans 16 amino acids.

This clonotype was counted only a few times. This chain connects TRBV12-5 to TRBJ1-1, with D uncertain. CDR1 is LGHNT, CDR2 FRNRAP, per germline. Trimming stripped 2 bases from V and 4 bases from J, with 11 bases between. The CDR3 is made up of 14 amino acids. CDR3 loop: CASGLHEGGTEAFF. Written as DNA, the CDR3 is TGTGCTAGTGGTTTGCACGAGGGAGGCACTGAAGCTTTCTTT.

The genes are TRBV24-1 and TRBJ2-3; TRBD1 or TRBD2 may be the D gene (5 bases each). Trimming shortened V by 8 bases and J by 7 bases, and 15 bases separated the two germline ends. The CDR3 spans 13 residues. Germline values: CDR1 KGHDR, CDR2 SFDVKD. The CDR3 reads CATKTTWGNTQYF. The CDR3, as DNA: TGTGCCACCAAGACGACTTGGGGGAATACGCAGTATTTT.